This passage covers 20 T cell receptor beta chains from one sample sequenced in a study of blood T cell repertoires in COVID-19. The assay was immunoSEQ multiplex PCR, and TCRdb's table has in-frame clones only and misses some. The sample consists of some 96,000 clones, roughly nine tenths of them appearing once. The sample taken for sequencing was peripheral blood. The receptors originated from a man younger than 45 in a cohort sampled during active COVID-19.

The chain recombines TRBV30 with TRBJ2-1; 14 nucleotides align to TRBD2. CDR1 and CDR2 from the germline V gene are GTSNPN and SVGIG (reference sequence). Trimming cost V 3 bases and J 10 bases; bases outside gene matches: 2. The CDR3 spans 13 residues. The CDR3 spells CAWSRTSGGEQFF. CDR3 in DNA: TGTGCCTGGAGCCGGACTAGCGGGGGGGAGCAGTTCTTC.

The J gene is TRBJ2-1, the V gene TRBV3-1 (or the pseudogene TRBV3-2); maybe TRBD2 (6 bases). The V gene's germline CDR1 is LGHDT and CDR2 YNNKEL (reference sequence). This CDR3 is 14 amino acids long. V was shortened by 2 bases and J by 5 bases, with 10 bases between the two germline ends. CDR3 sequence: CASSQHGGDNEQFF. Written as DNA, the CDR3 is TGTGCCAGCAGCCAACACGGCGGGGACAATGAGCAGTTCTTC.

As for this clone: The sample has other DNA sequences that encode this CDR3 too. J is TRBJ1-2 and V is TRBV6-6; perhaps TRBD1 as D (6 bases). V lost 3 bases and J lost 8, with 16 bases in between. CDR1 is MNHNY, CDR2 SVGAGI, per germline (reference sequence). The CDR3 consists of 14 residues. The CDR3, as DNA: TGTGCCAGCAGTTATTCAGGGGTGGATGGAGGCTACACCTTC. It codes for CASSYSGVDGGYTF.

The V gene is TRBV11-2, the J gene TRBJ1-4, with 7 bases fitting TRBD1. The CDR3 runs 15 residues. With 0 bases clipped from V and 5 bases from J, the junction kept 3 bases outside the gene matches. Germline V CDR1 and CDR2: SGHAT, FQNNGV. The CDR3 spells CASSLDRGRNEKLFF. CDR3 coding DNA: TGTGCCAGCAGCTTAGACAGGGGGAGGAATGAAAAACTGTTTTTT.

This clone appeared a single time. This chain connects TRBV6-5 to TRBJ2-2; 11 bases fit TRBD2. J was trimmed by 6 bases and V by 1 base; bases with no gene match: 4. The germline V gene encodes CDR1 MNHEY and CDR2 SVGAGI. This CDR3 has 16 amino acids. CDR3 sequence reads: CASSYFLAGGAGELFF. CDR3 DNA: TGTGCCAGCAGTTACTTCCTAGCGGGGGGCGCCGGGGAGCTGTTTTTT.

This chain joins TRBV2 and TRBJ2-1; 9 bases line up with TRBD1. CDR3 length equals 16 residues. Germline V gene lookup returns CDR1 SNHLY and CDR2 FYNNEI. Germline trimming cut 4 bases from V and 4 bases from J; bases unmatched to any gene: 8. The CDR3 region is CASSVTGGSPYNEQFF. The CDR3 DNA reads TGTGCCAGCAGTGTTACAGGGGGCTCACCTTACAATGAGCAGTTCTTC. The full variable domain, its missing parts supplied by reference TRBV2 and TRBJ2-1, is EPEVTQTPSHQVTQMGQEVILRCVPISNHLYFYWYRQILGQKVEFLVSFYNNEISEKSEIFDDQFSVERPDGSNFTLKIRSTKLEDSAMYFCASSVTGGSPYNEQFFGPGTRLTVL.

The V gene is TRBV28, the J gene TRBJ1-5, with D perhaps TRBD1 (6 bases). The CDR3 extends over 14 amino acids. The V and J ends lost 10 bases and 7 bases respectively, with 20 bases between them. CDR1 is MDHEN and CDR2 is SYDVKM in the germline V gene. The CDR3 DNA reads as TGTGCCACTCTACTCGGGACAACAGAGCAGCCCCAGCATTTT. Its protein is CATLLGTTEQPQHF.

The V gene is TRBV5-5, the J gene TRBJ1-2; 9 bases match TRBD1. CDR1 and CDR2 from the germline V gene are SGHKS and YYEKEE (reference sequence). CDR3 size: 17 residues. The junction had 13 bases not matched to a gene; V was cut back by 3 bases and J by 4 bases. CDR3 sequence (DNA): TGTGCCAGCAGCTCCGGACAGGGGTTGAGGACAGTCTATGGCTACACCTTC. It specifies CASSSGQGLRTVYGYTF. Based on the CDR3 plus reference TRBV5-5 and TRBJ1-2, the full variable domain is DAGVTQSPTHLIKTRGQQVTLRCSPISGHKSVSWYQQVLGQGPQFIFQYYEKEERGRGNFPDRFSARQFPNYSSELNVNALLLGDSALYLCASSSGQGLRTVYGYTFGSGTRLTVV.

This chain joins TRBV18 and TRBJ1-4; a possible D gene is TRBD1 (5 bases). CDR1 and CDR2 (germline): KGHSH, LQKENI. Trimming cost V 6 bases and J 2 bases, with 10 bases left between them. This CDR3 spans 14 amino acids. CDR3 DNA: TGTGCCAGCTCCCCCTCAGGGACTAATGAAAAACTGTTTTTT. Its protein product is CASSPSGTNEKLFF.

V gene TRBV12-1 combines with J gene TRBJ1-1; TRBD1 is the table's D call, not checked against the DNA. TRBV12-1 is a documented pseudogene. The CDR3 is 14 residues long. The CDR3 coding sequence is TGTGCCAGCAGCTTTGTTCACAGGGGCGCTGAAGCTTTCTTT. Translation gives CASSFVHRGAEAFF.

The chain employs TRBV7-8 and TRBJ2-5; D gene uncertain. Trimming took off 2 bases at V and 5 bases at J, with 6 bases between the two ends. Germline V lookup: CDR1 SGHVS, CDR2 FQNEAQ. There are 12 residues in the CDR3. The CDR3 loop is CASSLSRETQYF. The CDR3 bases are TGTGCCAGCAGCTTATCTCGGGAGACCCAGTACTTC.

The chain combines TRBV3-1 (or the pseudogene TRBV3-2) with TRBJ1-1, with D perhaps TRBD1 (5 bases). The V gene lost 5 bases and the J gene lost 1 base, with 8 bases spanning the gap. Germline V gene sequence: CDR1 LGHDT, CDR2 YNNKEL (reference sequence). There are 13 residues in the CDR3. In DNA, the CDR3 is TGTGCCAGCAGCTTTCAGGGGAACACTGAAGCTTTCTTT. Residues: CASSFQGNTEAFF.

This chain connects TRBV6-2 or TRBV6-3 to TRBJ2-7; D ambiguous. This CDR3 region has 14 residues. V lost 0 bases to trimming and J lost 0 bases, with 6 bases between them. From germline, CDR1 is MNHEY and CDR2 SVGEGT. CDR3 amino acids: CASSYSSLSYEQYF. The CDR3 DNA reads as TGTGCCAGCAGTTACTCTTCCCTCTCCTACGAGCAGTACTTC.

J is TRBJ1-3 and V is TRBV6-5, with TRBD1 identical over 8 bases. The CDR3 covers 15 residues. The germline CDR1 and CDR2 sequences are MNHEY and SVGAGI. V shed 6 bases, J shed 4 bases, and the junction held 8 bases outside the gene matches. The CDR3: CASRGGQGRGNTIYF. In nucleotides, the CDR3 is TGTGCCAGCAGGGGCGGACAGGGTAGGGGAAACACCATATATTTT.

V gene TRBV4-1 combines with J gene TRBJ2-7; 9 bases map to TRBD1. CDR1 is MGHRA and CDR2 is YSYEKL in the germline V gene. Trimming cost V 3 bases and J 2 bases; bases outside gene matches: 8. The CDR3 is made up of 16 amino acids. CDR3 nucleotides: TGCGCCAGCAGCCATACAGGGGGCATATCGACCTACGAGCAGTACTTC. Translation gives CASSHTGGISTYEQYF.

This clone was observed once. This chain uses TRBV9 with TRBJ1-2; 7 bases are a match to TRBD1. Germline V gene sequence: CDR1 SGDLS, CDR2 YYNGEE. This CDR3 comprises 13 residues. V shed 4 bases and J 5 bases; nucleotides not matched to a gene: 5. The DNA of the CDR3 is TGTGCCAGCAGCCCGGGACAGCCGTATGGCTACACCTTC. Translating gives CASSPGQPYGYTF.

The chain combines TRBV11-2 with TRBJ2-7; 7 nucleotides line up with TRBD2. The V segment lost 3 bases and the J segment 1 base; nucleotides outside the gene matches: 6. The CDR3 totals 15 residues. Germline V gives CDR1 SGHAT, CDR2 FQNNGV. The chain's CDR3 is CASSLGGDASYEQYF. DNA of the CDR3: TGTGCCAGCAGCTTGGGGGGGGACGCATCCTACGAGCAGTACTTC.

The chain carries TRBV7-2 and TRBJ1-1; D unresolved. The germline V and J ends were trimmed by 2 bases and 1 base, with 5 bases remaining between them. Per the germline V gene, CDR1 is SGHTA and CDR2 is FQGNSA. The CDR3 is made up of 13 amino acids. The CDR3 sequence: CASSLISNTEAFF. The CDR3 coding sequence is TGTGCCAGCAGCTTAATATCGAACACTGAAGCTTTCTTT.

This clone is a singleton in its sample. This rearrangement joins TRBV7-9 to TRBJ2-5; 11 positions agree with TRBD2. The CDR3 covers 16 residues. The V and J ends lost 5 bases and 0 bases, in that order; junction bases with no gene match: 5. Germline assignment: CDR1 SEHNR and CDR2 FQNEAQ (reference sequence). The CDR3 nucleotides are TGTGCCAGCAGCCGTCCGGGACTAGCGGACCAAGAGACCCAGTACTTC. Translating it yields CASSRPGLADQETQYF.

This chain connects TRBV6-2 or TRBV6-3 to TRBJ2-3; D uncertain. The CDR3 length is 14 residues. Germline lookup yields CDR1 MNHEY and CDR2 SVGEGT. The V gene lost 1 base and the J gene lost 2 bases, with 7 bases spanning the gap. The CDR3 protein is CASSYLEPTDTQYF. CDR3 nucleotides: TGTGCCAGCAGTTACTTGGAGCCCACAGATACGCAGTATTTT.